This section outlines one T cell receptor beta chain sequence together with its context. This sample is part of a study of blood T cell repertoires in COVID-19. Study in general: Sample material is recorded as cDNA or gDNA derived from T cells, B-cell-depleted T cells, or PBMCs.

Trimming pared 4 bases from V and 1 base from J, leaving 9 bases between. Germline loops: CDR1 SGHDT, CDR2 YYEEEE. This CDR3 is built from 14 residues. Authors' methods: Reference gene primers were amplified, and this amplification served to estimate nucleated cell counts. TCRdb's table, derived via immunoSEQ multiplex PCR, lists solely in-frame clones and lacks some. V, J and clone size are those of that table, while D and trimming were read from the DNA. The sample consists of tens of thousands of clones, approximately 89% of them appearing once. What was sequenced was peripheral blood. This clonotype originated in a human donor in a cohort sampled during active COVID-19. The chain combines TRBV5-6 with TRBJ1-5; D not resolved. Here the CDR3 DNA reads TGTGCCAGCAGCATGAGGAGCAGCAATCAGCCCCAGCATTTT. Translating it yields CASSMRSSNQPQHF.